These 4 T cell receptor beta chains were all obtained from the same sample, sequenced in a study of CD8+CD57+ T cells in acquired aplastic anemia. Patients chosen for sequencing had shown CD8+CD57+ cell expansion by flow cytometry. Profiling of TCR beta VDJ combinations and CDR3 sequences used genomic DNA as template. TCRdb analysed the reads with MiXCR anew, one entry per CDR3 protein. Of about 180,000 distinct CDR3 sequences listed, around 50% are singletons. The sequenced sample was sorted CD4+, CD8+, or CD8+CD57+ T cells (not recorded which) from PBMCs. Source of these receptors: a human donor with aplastic anemia.

This clonotype was seen a few times. The rearrangement links TRBV7-9 to TRBJ1-6; TRBD1 might be the D (5 bases). The germline gives CDR1 SEHNR, CDR2 FQNEAQ (reference sequence). Trimming took 4 bases from V and 6 from J, leaving 7 bases between them. CDR3 length: 13 residues. CDR3 region: CASSWDGNSPLHF. CDR3 nucleotides: TGTGCCAGCAGCTGGGACGGTAATTCACCCCTCCACTTT.

The gene calls are TRBV24-1 and TRBJ1-3, with D tentatively TRBD1 (5 bases). V gave up 3 bases and J gave up 1 base, with 9 bases separating them. CDR3 size: 15 residues. Looked up from germline, CDR1 is KGHDR and CDR2 is SFDVKD. The CDR3 sequence: CATSDGTASGNTIYF. CDR3 nucleotide sequence: TGTGCCACCAGTGATGGGACGGCGTCTGGAAACACCATATATTTT.

This clonotype appeared once. The chain employs TRBV10-3 and TRBJ2-7; D call uncertain. The CDR3 is 17 amino acids. Germline V gene sequence: CDR1 ENHRY, CDR2 SYGVKD. Trimming pared 0 bases from V and 0 bases from J, leaving 15 bases between. The CDR3 DNA is TGTGCCATCAGTGAGTCGGCTTTCTTGCTCTACTCCTACGAGCAGTACTTC. Amino acids: CAISESAFLLYSYEQYF.

This clonotype was picked up many times. This chain joins TRBV4-1 and TRBJ2-3, with 9 positions matching TRBD2. This CDR3 has 15 residues. V shed 2 bases, J shed 4 bases, and the junction held 4 bases outside the gene matches. Germline V CDR1 and CDR2: MGHRA, YSYEKL. The CDR3, as DNA: TGCGCCAGCAGCCAAAGCGGGGGGTCGGCAGATACGCAGTATTTT. It translates to CASSQSGGSADTQYF.